This T cell receptor (beta chain) came from a study of T cell changes during pregnancy in multiple sclerosis (dated by TCRdb to between 2019 and 2020). Describing the broader study: The study examined how the T cell repertoire changed over the course of pregnancy in women with multiple sclerosis.

V is clipped by 4 bases and J by 5 bases, and the sequence between their germline boundaries is 12 bases long. The CDR3 spans 14 residues, from the cysteine through the phenylalanine. The sequence is cut down to CDR3 DNA, 42 bases in frame from base 1. The germline V gene (reference sequence) gives CDR1 as SGHNT and CDR2 as YYREEE. Regarding this clone: Its antigen target is currently unknown. It has no much larger one-base neighbor in the sample; base qualities were not kept.

Library preparation used the immunoSEQ multiplex PCR assay. As stored in TCRdb, this immuneACCESS dataset retains in-frame rearrangements with V and J assigned. A fraction of the clones does not appear; measured against another copy, unresolved V genes explain less than half of the discrepancy, and the remainder lacks a known reason. The sample profile shows 47,000 or so clones; approximately 90% of them were found once. The ten largest clones add up to about 2% of the sample. The chain links TRBV5-4 with TRBJ1-4; the D segment could be TRBD1, given 6 matching bases. The source was peripheral blood, collected in the first trimester of pregnancy. This TCR was sampled from a female donor with multiple sclerosis, enrolled in a pregnancy study. The DNA is as follows: TGTGCCAGCAGCGACTCGACAGGAAATGAAAAACTGTTTTTT. Its translation is CASSDSTGNEKLFF.